This T cell receptor (beta chain) was documented in a study of T-cell memory formation after mild COVID-19. As for the study in general: Clusters of TCRs were largely donor specific.

Study-level points and caveats: CD4+ contracting clones were found mainly in CM and EM, and CD8+ ones in EMRA.

Notes on this clonotype: Its cognate antigen is unknown. No conserved phenylalanine or tryptophan ends this CDR3, so it is likely a read error.

The J segment lost 9 bases and the V segment lost 1 base, leaving 2 bases of the junction unmatched. CDR1 and CDR2 from the germline V gene are GTSNPN and SVGIG (reference sequence). This CDR3 is 11 amino acids long. TCRdb analysed the 5' RACE reads with MiXCR anew, one entry per CDR3 protein. The table lists fewer than 350,000 distinct CDR3 sequences, more than 15% of them singletons. The chain has TRBV30 and TRBJ2-7; TRBD1 matches 8 bases. This clonotype was obtained from a man younger than 35 who had mild COVID-19 (a few samples of this study predate the infection). Cell type and time point are not known. The sequenced sample was PBMCs or a T cell subset sorted from them (not recorded which). The chain's CDR3 is CAWSGTGMQYL. CDR3 coding DNA: TGTGCCTGGAGTGGGACAGGGATGCAGTACCTC.